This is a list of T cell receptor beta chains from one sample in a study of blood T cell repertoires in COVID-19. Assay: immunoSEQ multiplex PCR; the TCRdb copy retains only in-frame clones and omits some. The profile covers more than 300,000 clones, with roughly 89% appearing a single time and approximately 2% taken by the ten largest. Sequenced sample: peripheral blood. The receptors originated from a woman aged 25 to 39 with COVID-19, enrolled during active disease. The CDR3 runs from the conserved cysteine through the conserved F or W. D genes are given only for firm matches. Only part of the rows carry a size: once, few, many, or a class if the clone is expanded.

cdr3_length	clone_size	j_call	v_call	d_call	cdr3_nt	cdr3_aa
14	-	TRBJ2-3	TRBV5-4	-	TGTGCCAGCAGCCTAGGCAGGGCTACAGATACGCAGTATTTT	CASSLGRATDTQYF
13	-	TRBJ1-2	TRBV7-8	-	TGTGCCAGCAGCTCTGAGCCCAACTATGGCTACACCTTC	CASSSEPNYGYTF
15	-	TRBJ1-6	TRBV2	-	TGTGCCAGCAGTGAAGGAGGAGACCGGGGATCACCCCTCCACTTT	CASSEGGDRGSPLHF
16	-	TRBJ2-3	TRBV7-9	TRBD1	TGTGCCAGCAGCTTTCAGGCAGGGGGCTCCACAGATACGCAGTATTTT	CASSFQAGGSTDTQYF
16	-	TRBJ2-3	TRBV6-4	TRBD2	TGTGCCAGCAGTGACTCCGGGGGGTCTAACACAGATACGCAGTATTTT	CASSDSGGSNTDTQYF
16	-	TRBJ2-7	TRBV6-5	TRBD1	TGTGCCAGCAGTTACTCTTGGACAGGGGACGGCGGAGAGCAGTACTTC	CASSYSWTGDGGEQYF
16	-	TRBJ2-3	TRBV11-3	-	TGTGCCAGCAGCTTAGGGGTCGGGTCACTCCTATATACGCAGTATTTT	CASSLGVGSLLYTQYF
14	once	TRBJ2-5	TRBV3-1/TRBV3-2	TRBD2	TGTGCCAGCAGCCAAGAACATAGCGGGGGGATCCAGTACTTC	CASSQEHSGGIQYF
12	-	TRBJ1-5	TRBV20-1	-	TGCAGTGCTAGTCGGACCGGGGAGACAAGGCATTTT	CSASRTGETRHF
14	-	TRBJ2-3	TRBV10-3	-	TGTGCCATCAGTGAGTGGGGCCAGGCGAATACGCAGTATTTT	CAISEWGQANTQYF
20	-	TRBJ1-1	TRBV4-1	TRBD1	TGCGCCAGCAGCCAGCCTACCATGATCAGGGGGCGATCTATGAACACTGAAGCTTTCTTT	CASSQPTMIRGRSMNTEAFF
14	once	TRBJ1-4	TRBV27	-	TGTGCCAGCAGTTTTCAGGCTGGGCATGAAAAACTGTTTTTT	CASSFQAGHEKLFF
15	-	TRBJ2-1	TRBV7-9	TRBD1	TGTGCCAGCAGCTTAGCGGGGTGGACAGGGGATGAGCAGTTCTTC	CASSLAGWTGDEQFF
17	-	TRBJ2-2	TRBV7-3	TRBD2	TGTGCCAGCAGCGCACTAGCGGGTCCTACAAACACCGGGGAGCTGTTTTTT	CASSALAGPTNTGELFF
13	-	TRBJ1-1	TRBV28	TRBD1	TGTGCCAGCAGTTTAACGGGACAGGAAGAAGCTTTCTTT	CASSLTGQEEAFF
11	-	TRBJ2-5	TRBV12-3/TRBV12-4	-	TGTGCCAGCAGTTTCCCGGAGACCCAGTACTTC	CASSFPETQYF
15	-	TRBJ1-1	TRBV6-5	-	TGTGCCAGCAGTTACTCGATCGGGAGGAACACTGAAGCTTTCTTT	CASSYSIGRNTEAFF
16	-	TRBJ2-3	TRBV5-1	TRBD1	TGCGCCAGCAGCTTGGCTAGGACAGGGGGCAGGGATACGCAGTATTTT	CASSLARTGGRDTQYF
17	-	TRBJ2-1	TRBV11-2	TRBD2	TGTGCCAGCAGCTTATTAGGAGGGGAGGGTCCCTACAATGAGCAGTTCTTC	CASSLLGGEGPYNEQFF
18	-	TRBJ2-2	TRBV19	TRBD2	TGTGCCAGTAGTACTTTAGCGGGGGGGCGGAAGGACACCGGGGAGCTGTTTTTT	CASSTLAGGRKDTGELFF
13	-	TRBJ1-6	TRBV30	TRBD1	TGTGCCTGGAGTGAGGGACAGGATTCACCCCTCCACTTT	CAWSEGQDSPLHF
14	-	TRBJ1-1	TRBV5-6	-	TGTGCCAGCAGCTTGGGGCAGGCTAACACTGAAGCTTTCTTT	CASSLGQANTEAFF
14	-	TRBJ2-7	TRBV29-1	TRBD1	TGCAGCGCCACGCAGGACAGGGCCCCCTACGAGCAGTACTTC	CSATQDRAPYEQYF
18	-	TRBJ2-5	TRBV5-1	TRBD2	TGCGCCAGCAGCTTGGCCGGTAGGGGGCTAGCGGGGGTTGAGACCCAGTACTTC	CASSLAGRGLAGVETQYF
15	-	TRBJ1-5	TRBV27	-	TGTGCCAGCAGTTTATTTTGGGACAACGGTCAGCCCCAGCATTTT	CASSLFWDNGQPQHF
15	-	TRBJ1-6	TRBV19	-	TGTGCCAGTAGTACGGGCTCCAGGGGAGCGTCACCCCTCCACTTT	CASSTGSRGASPLHF
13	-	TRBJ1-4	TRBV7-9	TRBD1	TGTGCCACAAATGGACAGGGCGATGAAAAACTGTTTTTT	CATNGQGDEKLFF
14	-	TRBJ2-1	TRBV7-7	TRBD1	TGTGCCAGCAGAAGGACAGGCCTCTTCAATGAGCAGTTCTTC	CASRRTGLFNEQFF
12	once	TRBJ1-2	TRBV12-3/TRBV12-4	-	TGTGCCAGCAGTTTTGGGGGGTATGGCTACACCTTC	CASSFGGYGYTF
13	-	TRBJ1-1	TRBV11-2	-	TGTGCCAGCACCCGGGGGGGGGAAACTGAAGCTTTCTTT	CASTRGGETEAFF
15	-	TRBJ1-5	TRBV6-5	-	TGTGCCAGCACCCGAAGAGGCGATAGCAATCAGCCCCAGCATTTT	CASTRRGDSNQPQHF
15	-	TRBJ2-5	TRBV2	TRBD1	TGTGCCAGCAGTGAAGATTCCAGCAGGGGGGAGACCCAGTACTTC	CASSEDSSRGETQYF
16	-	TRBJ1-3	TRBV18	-	TGTGCCAGCTCACCCGCCCCCCGAGGGACAGGAAACACCATATATTTT	CASSPAPRGTGNTIYF
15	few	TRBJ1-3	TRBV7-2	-	TGTGCCAGCAGCTTACGGGGGGCTTCGGGAAACACCATATATTTT	CASSLRGASGNTIYF
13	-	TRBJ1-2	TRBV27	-	TGTGCCAGCAGTTTAGGACAGAGCTATGGCTACACCTTC	CASSLGQSYGYTF
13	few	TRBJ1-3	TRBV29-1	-	TGCAGCGTTGGGGCAGCTCGCGGAAACACCATATATTTT	CSVGAARGNTIYF
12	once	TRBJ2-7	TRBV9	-	TGTGCCAGCAGCGGCCCTAGTCAGGAGCAGTACTTC	CASSGPSQEQYF
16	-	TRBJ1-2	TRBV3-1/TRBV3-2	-	TGTGCCAGCAGCCAAGATCGGGGGGCGGGGGCTATTGGCTACACCTTC	CASSQDRGAGAIGYTF
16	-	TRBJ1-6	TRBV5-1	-	TGCGCCAGCAGCTTAGCAGGTACCTCCTATAATTCACCCCTCCACTTT	CASSLAGTSYNSPLHF
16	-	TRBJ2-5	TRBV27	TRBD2	TGTGCCAGCAGTTTCATGGCGGGGGGGCCCCAGGAGACCCAGTACTTC	CASSFMAGGPQETQYF
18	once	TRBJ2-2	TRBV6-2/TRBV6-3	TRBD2	TGTGCCAGCAGCCCCCGGGGTAGCGGGGTCGCTCGGACCGGGGAGCTGTTTTTT	CASSPRGSGVARTGELFF
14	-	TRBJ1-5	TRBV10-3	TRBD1	TGTGCCATCAGTGACGGACAGGGGCTCCAGCCCCAGCATTTT	CAISDGQGLQPQHF
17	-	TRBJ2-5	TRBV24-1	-	TGTGCCACCGCCAGCGGGGCAGGGGAGGAAGCAGAAGAGACCCAGTACTTC	CATASGAGEEAEETQYF
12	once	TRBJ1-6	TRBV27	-	TGTGCCAGCAGTTTACCCTATTCACCCCTCCACTTT	CASSLPYSPLHF
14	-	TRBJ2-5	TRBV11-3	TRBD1	TGTGCCAGCAGCTTAGGCAGGGGGCGGGAGACCCAGTACTTC	CASSLGRGRETQYF
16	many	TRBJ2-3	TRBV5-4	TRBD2	TGTGCCAGCAGCTTGGGGACTAGCGCGAAAACAGATACGCAGTATTTT	CASSLGTSAKTDTQYF
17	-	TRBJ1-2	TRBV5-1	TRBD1	TGCGCCAGCAGCTCCTCCGGGACAGGATCCTCTTACTATGGCTACACCTTC	CASSSSGTGSSYYGYTF
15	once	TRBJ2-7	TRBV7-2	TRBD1	TGTGCCAGCAGCCGGGACAGACCAAGCTCCTACGAGCAGTACTTC	CASSRDRPSSYEQYF
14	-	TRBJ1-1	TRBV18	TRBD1	TGTGCCAGCTCACCCGGGACAGGGAACACTGAAGCTTTCTTT	CASSPGTGNTEAFF
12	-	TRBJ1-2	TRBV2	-	TGTGCCAGCAAGTCGGCTAACTATGGCTACACCTTC	CASKSANYGYTF
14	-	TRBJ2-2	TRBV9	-	TGTGCCAGCAGCTCTAAGGCAGGGACCGGGGAGCTGTTTTTT	CASSSKAGTGELFF
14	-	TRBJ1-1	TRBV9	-	TGTGCCAGCAGCGTAGAGCCATCGAACACTGAAGCTTTCTTT	CASSVEPSNTEAFF
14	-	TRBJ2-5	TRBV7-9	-	TGTGCCAGCAGCTCCCTAGAGTACCAAGAGACCCAGTACTTC	CASSSLEYQETQYF